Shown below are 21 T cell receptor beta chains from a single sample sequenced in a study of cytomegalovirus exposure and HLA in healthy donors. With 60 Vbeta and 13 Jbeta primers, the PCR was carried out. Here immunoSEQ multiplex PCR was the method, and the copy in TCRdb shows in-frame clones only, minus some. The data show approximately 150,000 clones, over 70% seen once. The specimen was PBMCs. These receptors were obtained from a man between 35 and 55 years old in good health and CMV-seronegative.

CDR3 bases: TGTGCCAGCAGCCCTGGAGGCTACGAGCAGTACTTC. This translates into CASSPGGYEQYF. J is TRBJ2-7 and V is TRBV14; a weak D match, TRBD2 (5 bases). Germline CDR1 reads SGHDN; CDR2 reads FVKESK. CDR3 size: 12 residues. V lost 4 bases and J 3 bases, leaving 7 bases between the germline ends.

CDR3 sequence: CSVARTGGFEQYF. In DNA form, the CDR3 reads TGCAGCGTTGCTAGGACAGGCGGATTCGAGCAGTACTTC. The chain joins TRBV29-1 to TRBJ2-5; 7 bases map to TRBD1. The DNA end lines up better with TRBJ2-7; the J call may be wrong. Germline V gene data show CDR1 as SQVTM and CDR2 as ANQGSEA. The CDR3 runs 13 residues.

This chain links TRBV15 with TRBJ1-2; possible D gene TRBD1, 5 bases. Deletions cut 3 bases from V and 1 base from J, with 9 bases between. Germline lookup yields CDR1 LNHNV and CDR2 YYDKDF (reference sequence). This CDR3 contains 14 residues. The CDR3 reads CATSRDTNNYGYTF. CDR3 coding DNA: TGTGCCACCAGCAGGGACACTAATAACTATGGCTACACCTTC.

CDR3 in amino acids: CASSQDGTSGGVNTQYF. CDR3 DNA sequence: TGCGCCAGCAGCCAGGACGGGACTAGCGGGGGAGTAAATACGCAGTATTTT. This sequence joins TRBV4-3 and TRBJ2-3; 14 nucleotides match TRBD2. Germline assignment: CDR1 LGHNA and CDR2 YSLEER. The CDR3 totals 17 residues. V was pared by 3 bases and J by 7 bases, with 9 bases of the junction left unmatched.

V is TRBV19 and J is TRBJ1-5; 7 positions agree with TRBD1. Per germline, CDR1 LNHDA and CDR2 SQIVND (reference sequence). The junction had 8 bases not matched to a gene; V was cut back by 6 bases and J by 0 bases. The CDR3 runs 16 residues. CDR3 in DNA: TGTGCCAGTAGCCCGGGACAGACCTATAGCAATCAGCCCCAGCATTTT. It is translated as CASSPGQTYSNQPQHF.

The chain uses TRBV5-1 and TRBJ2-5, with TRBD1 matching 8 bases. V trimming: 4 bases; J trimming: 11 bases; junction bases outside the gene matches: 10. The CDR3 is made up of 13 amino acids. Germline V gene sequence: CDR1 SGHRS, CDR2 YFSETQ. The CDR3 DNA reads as TGCGCCAGCAGCGCGACAGGGGATTTTGAGCAGTACTTC. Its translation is CASSATGDFEQYF.

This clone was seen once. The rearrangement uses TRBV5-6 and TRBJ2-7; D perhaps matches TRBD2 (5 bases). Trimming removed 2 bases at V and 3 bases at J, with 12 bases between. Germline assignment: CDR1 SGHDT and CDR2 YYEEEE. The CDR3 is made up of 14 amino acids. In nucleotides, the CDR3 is TGTGCCAGCAGCTTTGCCGGGGTCTACTACGAGCAGTACTTC. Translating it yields CASSFAGVYYEQYF.

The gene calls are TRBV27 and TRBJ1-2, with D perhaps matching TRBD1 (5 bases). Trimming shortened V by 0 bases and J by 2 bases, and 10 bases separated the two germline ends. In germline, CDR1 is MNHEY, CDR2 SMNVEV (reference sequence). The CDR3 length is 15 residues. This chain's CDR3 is CASSLSGWGNYGYTF. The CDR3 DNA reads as TGTGCCAGCAGTTTATCGGGTTGGGGCAACTATGGCTACACCTTC.

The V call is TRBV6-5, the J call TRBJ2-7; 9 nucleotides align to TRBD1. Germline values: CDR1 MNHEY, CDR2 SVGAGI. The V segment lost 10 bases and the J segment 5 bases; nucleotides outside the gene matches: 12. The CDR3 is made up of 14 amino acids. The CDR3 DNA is TGTGCCACCCTTACCGGGACAGGGATACACGAGCAGTACTTC. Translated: CATLTGTGIHEQYF.

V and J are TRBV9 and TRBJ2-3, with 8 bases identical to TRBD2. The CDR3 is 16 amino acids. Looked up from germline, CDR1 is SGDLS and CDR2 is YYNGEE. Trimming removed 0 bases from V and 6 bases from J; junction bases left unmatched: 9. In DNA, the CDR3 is TGTGCCAGCAGCGTAGATCTGACTAGCGAATCTGATACGCAGTATTTT. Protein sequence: CASSVDLTSESDTQYF.

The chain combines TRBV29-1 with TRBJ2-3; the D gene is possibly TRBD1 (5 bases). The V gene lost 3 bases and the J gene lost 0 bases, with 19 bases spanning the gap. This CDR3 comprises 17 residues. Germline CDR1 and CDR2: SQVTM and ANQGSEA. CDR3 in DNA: TGCAGCGTTGATGGCTTCCGTGGGGCGGCGAGCACAGATACGCAGTATTTT. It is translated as CSVDGFRGAASTDTQYF.

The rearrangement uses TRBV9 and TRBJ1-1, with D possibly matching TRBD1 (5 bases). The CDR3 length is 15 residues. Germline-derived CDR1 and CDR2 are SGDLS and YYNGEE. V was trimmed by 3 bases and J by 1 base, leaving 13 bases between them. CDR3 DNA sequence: TGTGCCAGCAGCGCCACCGGGACTCAGAACACTGAAGCTTTCTTT. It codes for CASSATGTQNTEAFF.

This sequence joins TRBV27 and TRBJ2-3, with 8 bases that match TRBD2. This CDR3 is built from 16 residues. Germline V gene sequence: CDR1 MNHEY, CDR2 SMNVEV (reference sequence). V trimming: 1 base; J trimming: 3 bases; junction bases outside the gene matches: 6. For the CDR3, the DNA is TGTGCCAGCAGTTTATTAGCGGGGTCAGGGACAGATACGCAGTATTTT. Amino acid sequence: CASSLLAGSGTDTQYF.

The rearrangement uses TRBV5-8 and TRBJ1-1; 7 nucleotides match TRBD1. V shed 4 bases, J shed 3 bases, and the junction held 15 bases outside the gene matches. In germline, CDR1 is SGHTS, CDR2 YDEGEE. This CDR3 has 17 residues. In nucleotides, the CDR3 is TGTGCCAGCAGCGAATTGGGACAGATAATAAAGGACACTGAAGCTTTCTTT. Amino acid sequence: CASSELGQIIKDTEAFF.

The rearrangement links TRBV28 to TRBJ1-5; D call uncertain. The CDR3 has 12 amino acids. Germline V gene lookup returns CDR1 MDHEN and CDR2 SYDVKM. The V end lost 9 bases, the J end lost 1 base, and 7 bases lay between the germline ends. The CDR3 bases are TGTGCCAGTTTCGGGAGCAATCAGCCCCAGCATTTT. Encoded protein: CASFGSNQPQHF.

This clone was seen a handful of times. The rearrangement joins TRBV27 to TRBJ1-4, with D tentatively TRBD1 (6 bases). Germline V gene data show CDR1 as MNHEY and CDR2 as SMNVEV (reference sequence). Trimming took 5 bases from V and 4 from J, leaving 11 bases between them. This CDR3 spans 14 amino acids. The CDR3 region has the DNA TGTGCCAGCAGTCCTTGGACAGATAATGAAAAACTGTTTTTT. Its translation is CASSPWTDNEKLFF.

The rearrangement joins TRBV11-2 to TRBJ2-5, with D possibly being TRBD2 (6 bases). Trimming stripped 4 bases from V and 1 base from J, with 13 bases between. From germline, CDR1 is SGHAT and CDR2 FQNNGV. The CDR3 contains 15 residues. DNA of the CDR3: TGTGCCAGCAGCTCATCTCCGGGACTCCAAGAGACCCAGTACTTC. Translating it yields CASSSSPGLQETQYF.

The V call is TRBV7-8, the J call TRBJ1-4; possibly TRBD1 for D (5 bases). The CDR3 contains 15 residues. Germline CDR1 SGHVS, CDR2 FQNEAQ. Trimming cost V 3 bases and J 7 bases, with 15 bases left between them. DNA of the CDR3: TGTGCCAGCAGCTTCGTGGGCCTCGGGGGTGAAAAACTGTTTTTT. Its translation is CASSFVGLGGEKLFF.

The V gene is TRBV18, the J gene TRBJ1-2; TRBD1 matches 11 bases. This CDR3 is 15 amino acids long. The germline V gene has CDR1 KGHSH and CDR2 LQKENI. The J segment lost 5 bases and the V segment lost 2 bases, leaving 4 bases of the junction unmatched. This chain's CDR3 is CASSPGGQGAYGYTF. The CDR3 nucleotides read TGTGCCAGCTCACCAGGAGGACAGGGGGCGTATGGCTACACCTTC.

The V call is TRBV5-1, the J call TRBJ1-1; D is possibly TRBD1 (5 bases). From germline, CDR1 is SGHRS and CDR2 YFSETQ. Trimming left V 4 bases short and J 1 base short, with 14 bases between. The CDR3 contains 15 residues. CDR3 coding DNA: TGCGCCAGCAGCACTCTCGGGACTCAGAACACTGAAGCTTTCTTT. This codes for CASSTLGTQNTEAFF.

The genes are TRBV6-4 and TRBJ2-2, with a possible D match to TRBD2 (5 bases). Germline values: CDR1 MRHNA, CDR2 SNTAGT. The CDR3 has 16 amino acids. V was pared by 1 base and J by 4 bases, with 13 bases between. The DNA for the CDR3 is TGTGCCAGCAGTGACTTAGCGCGGGTTTCCACCGGGGAGCTGTTTTTT. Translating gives CASSDLARVSTGELFF.